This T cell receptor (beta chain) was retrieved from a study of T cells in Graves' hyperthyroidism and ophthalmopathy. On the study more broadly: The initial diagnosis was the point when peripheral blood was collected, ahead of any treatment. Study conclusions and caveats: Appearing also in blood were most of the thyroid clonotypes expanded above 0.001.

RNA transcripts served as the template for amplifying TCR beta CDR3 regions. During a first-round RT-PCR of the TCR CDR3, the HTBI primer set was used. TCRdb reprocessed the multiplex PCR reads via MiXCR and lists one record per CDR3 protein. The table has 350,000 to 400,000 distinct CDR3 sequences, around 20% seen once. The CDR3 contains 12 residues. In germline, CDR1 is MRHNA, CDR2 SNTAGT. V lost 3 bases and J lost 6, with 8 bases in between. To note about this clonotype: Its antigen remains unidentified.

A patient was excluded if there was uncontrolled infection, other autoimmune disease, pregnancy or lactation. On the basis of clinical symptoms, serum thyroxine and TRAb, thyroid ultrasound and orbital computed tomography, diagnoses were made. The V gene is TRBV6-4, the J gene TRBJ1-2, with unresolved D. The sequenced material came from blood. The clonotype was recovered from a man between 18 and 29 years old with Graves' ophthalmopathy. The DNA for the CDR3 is TGTGCCAGCAGTGAAACTGGGAATGGCTACACCTTC. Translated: CASSETGNGYTF.